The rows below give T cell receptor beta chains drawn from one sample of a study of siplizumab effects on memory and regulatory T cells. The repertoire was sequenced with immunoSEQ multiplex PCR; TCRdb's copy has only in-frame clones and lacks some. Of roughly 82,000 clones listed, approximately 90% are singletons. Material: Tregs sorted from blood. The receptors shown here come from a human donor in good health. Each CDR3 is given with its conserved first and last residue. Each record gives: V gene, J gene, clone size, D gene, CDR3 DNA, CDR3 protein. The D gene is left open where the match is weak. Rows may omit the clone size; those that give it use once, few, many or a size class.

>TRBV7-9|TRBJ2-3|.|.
TGTGCCAGCAGCTTAGATGGGTTTAGCACAGATACGCAGTATTTT
CASSLDGFSTDTQYF
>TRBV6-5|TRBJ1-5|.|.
TGTGCCAGCAGAACATGGGGCAATCAGCCCCAGCATTTT
CASRTWGNQPQHF
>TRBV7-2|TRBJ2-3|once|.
TGTGCCAGCAGCTCACGGGTGAGCACAGATACGCAGTATTTT
CASSSRVSTDTQYF
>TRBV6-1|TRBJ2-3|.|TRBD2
TGTGCCAGCAGTGAAACTAGCGGGGGAACAGATACGCAGTATTTT
CASSETSGGTDTQYF
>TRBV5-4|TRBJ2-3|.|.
TGTGCCAGCAATTCCGGGGGCTATAACACAGATACGCAGTATTTT
CASNSGGYNTDTQYF
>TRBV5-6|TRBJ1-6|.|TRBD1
TGTGCCAGCAGCGCGACAGGGTGGGGTAATTCACCCCTCCACTTT
CASSATGWGNSPLHF
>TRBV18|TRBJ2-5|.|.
TGTGCCAGCTCACCGGACACCCAAGAGACCCAGTACTTC
CASSPDTQETQYF
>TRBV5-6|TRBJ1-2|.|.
TGTGCCAGCAGCCCAGGAATCTATGGCTACACCTTC
CASSPGIYGYTF
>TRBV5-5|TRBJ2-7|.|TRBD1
TGTGCCAGCAACCATGGGACAGGGGGGCTTTACGAGCAGTACTTC
CASNHGTGGLYEQYF
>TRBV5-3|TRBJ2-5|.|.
TGTGCCAGCAGCTTAGGAGGCAACCAAGAGACCCAGTACTTC
CASSLGGNQETQYF
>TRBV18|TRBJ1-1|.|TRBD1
TGTGCCAGCTCACCGCTGACAGGGGCTATGAACACTGAAGCTTTCTTT
CASSPLTGAMNTEAFF
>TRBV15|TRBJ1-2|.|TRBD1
TGTGCCACCAGCCACCCCGGGACAGGGGGTGGCTACACCTTC
CATSHPGTGGGYTF
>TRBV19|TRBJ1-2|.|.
TGTGCCACTGGGACACCCTATGGCTACACCTTC
CATGTPYGYTF
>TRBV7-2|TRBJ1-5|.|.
TGTGCCAGCAGCTTAGGGACAGCTTTAAATCAGCCCCAGCATTTT
CASSLGTALNQPQHF
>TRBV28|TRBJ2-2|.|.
TGTGCCAGCAGTAAGGGGTCCGTGAACACCGGGGAGCTGTTTTTT
CASSKGSVNTGELFF
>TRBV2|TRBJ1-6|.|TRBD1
TGTGCCAGCAGTCGATCGACAGGGGATAATTCACCCCTCCACTTT
CASSRSTGDNSPLHF
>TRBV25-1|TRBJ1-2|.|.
TGTGCCAGCAGTGTTGACGACAGACTCTATGGCTACACCTTC
CASSVDDRLYGYTF
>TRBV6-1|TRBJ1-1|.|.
TGTGCCAGCAGTGCAGTGGGGGTGAACACTGAAGCTTTCTTT
CASSAVGVNTEAFF
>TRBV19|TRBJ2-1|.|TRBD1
TGTGCCAGTAGTATCCCACAGGGGGCCTACAATGAGCAGTTCTTC
CASSIPQGAYNEQFF
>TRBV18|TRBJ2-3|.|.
TGTGCCAGCTCACCACCTAAGGGGGGATCCATGACAGATACGCAGTATTTT
CASSPPKGGSMTDTQYF
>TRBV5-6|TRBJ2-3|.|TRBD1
TGTGCCAGCAGCTTGGTACAGGGGGCGGCCCCCACAGATACGCAGTATTTT
CASSLVQGAAPTDTQYF
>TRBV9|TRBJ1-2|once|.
TGTGCCAGCAGCGTAGGGCAGGGGAACTATGGCTACACCTTC
CASSVGQGNYGYTF
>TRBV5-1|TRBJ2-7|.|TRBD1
TGCGCCAGCAGCATCTGGACAGGGGCCTACGAGCAGTACTTC
CASSIWTGAYEQYF
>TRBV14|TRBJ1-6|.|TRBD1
TGTGCCAGCAGCCGCTCACGCAGGACAGGGACAAGTTCACCCCTCCACTTT
CASSRSRRTGTSSPLHF
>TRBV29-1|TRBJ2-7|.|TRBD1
TGCAGCGCAAACAGGGGACCCTACGAGCAGTACTTC
CSANRGPYEQYF
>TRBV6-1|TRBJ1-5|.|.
TGTGCCAGCAGTGGTCCCCCGGACAGCACTTATAGCAATCAGCCCCAGCATTTT
CASSGPPDSTYSNQPQHF
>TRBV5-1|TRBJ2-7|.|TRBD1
TGCGCCAGCAGCTTGGACAGGGGGCGTTCCTACGAGCAGTACTTC
CASSLDRGRSYEQYF
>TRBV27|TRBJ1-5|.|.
TGTGCCAGCAGACCTCATAGCAATCAGCCCCAGCATTTT
CASRPHSNQPQHF
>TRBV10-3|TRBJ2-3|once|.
TGTGCCATCAGTTCCCCCGAAGGGACGAGGGTGGATACGCAGTATTTT
CAISSPEGTRVDTQYF
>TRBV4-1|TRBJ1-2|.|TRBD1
TGCGCCAGCAGCAAGTCGGGACAGGGGCAGAGCTATGGCTACACCTTC
CASSKSGQGQSYGYTF
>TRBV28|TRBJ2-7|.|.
TGTGCCAGCAGTTACACCGGGACATTGACCTACGAGCAGTACTTC
CASSYTGTLTYEQYF
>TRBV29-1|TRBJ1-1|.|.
TGCAGCGTTGCCGGTAACCCGAACACTGAAGCTTTCTTT
CSVAGNPNTEAFF